These 32 T cell receptor beta chains were sequenced from one sample in a study of regulatory T cells in long-lasting Graves disease. Researchers made TCR beta libraries by using iRepertoire HTBI primers and running Arm-PCR on CDR3 regions. TCRdb called the multiplex PCR reads again in MiXCR, with one record for every CDR3 protein. The table lists about 470,000 distinct CDR3 sequences, 20% to 25% of them singletons. Time point: persistent/refractory GD, antithyroid drugs over 5 years with positive TRAb. The TCR library was made from RNA that had been extracted from PBMCs in TRIzol. Sequencing used peripheral blood mononuclear cells (PBMCs), obtained when the disease was refractory, from a patient treated with antithyroid drugs. Receptors were obtained from a female donor with Graves disease.

V is TRBV14 and J is TRBJ1-3, with no clear D. From germline, CDR1 is SGHDN and CDR2 FVKESK. CDR3 length equals 13 residues. The V end lost 2 bases, the J end lost 0 bases, and 2 bases lay between the germline ends. CDR3 residues: CASSQLSGNTIYF. In DNA, the CDR3 is TGTGCCAGCAGCCAACTCTCTGGAAACACCATATATTTT.

Regarding this clonotype: A much larger clone sits a single nucleotide away, making a read error possible. This chain connects TRBV27 to TRBJ1-2, with D perhaps TRBD1 (6 bases). The CDR3 sequence is 14 residues long. The germline gives CDR1 MNHEY, CDR2 SMNVEV (reference sequence). DNA of the CDR3: TGTGCCAGCAGTTTATTACAGGGAATCGATGGCTGCACCTTC. This translates into CASSLLQGIDGCTF.

The CDR3 bases are TGCGCCAGCAGCATTGGGGAGCACTCTGGAAACACCATATATTTT. The encoded protein is CASSIGEHSGNTIYF. The gene calls are TRBV5-1 and TRBJ1-3; D is unresolved. CDR1 is SGHRS, CDR2 YFSETQ, per germline. The V and J ends lost 4 bases and 0 bases respectively, with 11 bases between them. This CDR3 has 15 residues. Full variable domain (remainder filled in from reference TRBV5-1 and TRBJ1-3): KAGVTQTPRYLIKTRGQQVTLSCSPISGHRSVSWYQQTPGQGLQFLFEYFSETQRNKGNFPGRFSGRQFSNSRSEMNVSTLELGDSALYLCASSIGEHSGNTIYFGEGSWLTVV.

The chain employs TRBV29-1 and TRBJ2-5; the D is unclear. The CDR3 is 11 amino acids. The V end lost 4 bases, the J end lost 5 bases, and 8 bases lay between the germline ends. Per the germline V gene, CDR1 is SQVTM and CDR2 is ANQGSEA. The chain's CDR3 is CSVGVQETQYF. CDR3 sequence (DNA): TGCAGCGTTGGAGTACAGGAGACCCAGTACTTC.

This clonotype was counted only a few times. The CDR3 region has the DNA TGTGCCAGCAGTTCGCTGGGGACAGCCTATGGCTACACCTTC. It codes for CASSSLGTAYGYTF. The chain joins TRBV25-1 to TRBJ1-2, with 7 bases identical to TRBD1. V was clipped by 5 bases and J by 4 bases; unmatched bases: 7. CDR3 size: 14 residues. Germline V gene lookup returns CDR1 MGHDK and CDR2 SYGVNS.

The V gene is TRBV5-1, the J gene TRBJ1-1; D possibly corresponds to TRBD1 (5 bases). Trimming shortened V by 1 base and J by 4 bases, and 11 bases separated the two germline ends. Germline CDR1 reads SGHRS; CDR2 reads YFSETQ. This CDR3 comprises 14 residues. CDR3 in amino acids: CASSLPGVGTEAFF. CDR3 nucleotides: TGCGCCAGCAGCTTGCCGGGGGTGGGCACTGAAGCTTTCTTT.

This clonotype was seen a handful of times. The chain employs TRBV7-2 and TRBJ2-7; no firm D call. The V gene's germline CDR1 is SGHTA and CDR2 FQGNSA. The CDR3 sequence is 15 residues long. The V end lost 1 base, the J end lost 6 bases, and 16 bases lay between the germline ends. CDR3 sequence reads: CASSLEIVGWGEQYF. DNA for the CDR3: TGTGCCAGCAGCTTAGAGATTGTAGGATGGGGCGAGCAGTACTTC.

This clonotype was counted between two and nine times. CDR3 in DNA: TGTGCCAGCAGTGAAGAGGCAGCCGGGGCCAACGTCCTGACTTTC. Protein: CASSEEAAGANVLTF. The rearrangement uses TRBV2 and TRBJ2-6; the D is unclear. The CDR3 runs to 15 residues. Germline CDR1 reads SNHLY; CDR2 reads FYNNEI. Trimming shortened V by 1 base and J by 4 bases, and 8 bases separated the two germline ends.

This clonotype was observed many times. This chain connects TRBV28 to TRBJ1-1; the D is unclear. This CDR3 spans 11 amino acids. CDR1 and CDR2 from the germline V gene are MDHEN and SYDVKM. V was cut by 10 bases and J by 7 bases, with 13 bases left in between. For the CDR3, the DNA is TGTGCCACTCTAGCGGGGATTGAAGCTTTCTTT. It is translated as CATLAGIEAFF.

This clonotype was seen repeatedly, ten times or more. The chain has TRBV6-2 or TRBV6-3 and TRBJ2-7, with D possibly being TRBD1 or TRBD2 (5 bases each). Germline-derived CDR1 and CDR2 are MNHEY and SVGEGT. The CDR3 loop spans 13 amino acids. With 3 bases removed from V and 7 bases from J, the gap between germline ends came to 13 bases. This CDR3 is CASSYMGPSEQYF. CDR3 DNA: TGTGCCAGCAGTTATATGGGACCTAGTGAGCAGTACTTC.

This clonotype has ten or more counts. This chain links TRBV12-3 or TRBV12-4 with TRBJ2-7, with TRBD2 as a possible D gene (5 bases). Trimming stripped 4 bases from V and 4 bases from J, with 20 bases between. This CDR3 comprises 16 residues. This CDR3 reads CASSSPDYTAGYEQYF. CDR3 DNA: TGTGCCAGCAGTTCTCCAGACTACACCGCGGGTTACGAGCAGTACTTC.

Ten or more counts support this clonotype. The J gene is TRBJ1-4, the V gene TRBV6-2 or TRBV6-3; D gene uncertain. V shed 2 bases and J shed 0 bases, with 13 bases lying between them. The CDR3 consists of 17 residues. Germline lookup yields CDR1 MNHEY and CDR2 SVGEGT. CDR3 nucleotide sequence: TGTGCCAGCAGTTACGGGCGCTCGACCGCAACTAATGAAAAACTGTTTTTT. It translates to CASSYGRSTATNEKLFF.

CDR3 in DNA: TGTGCCAGCAAAAACTCGGGAGTACCTACCTACGAGCAGTACTTC. Encoded protein: CASKNSGVPTYEQYF. V usage is TRBV13 and J usage is TRBJ2-7; D perhaps matches TRBD2 (6 bases). CDR1 is PRHDT and CDR2 is FYEKMQ in the germline V gene (reference sequence). V was pared by 7 bases and J by 2 bases, with 18 bases between. The CDR3 covers 15 residues.

This clonotype was counted many times. The rearrangement uses TRBV28 and TRBJ1-5, with D unclear. Germline CDR1 MDHEN, CDR2 SYDVKM. The CDR3 is 11 amino acids. V dropped 6 bases and J dropped 3 bases, with 3 bases sitting between them. The DNA for the CDR3 is TGTGCCAGCAGCCTCAATCAGCCCCAGCATTTT. Amino acid sequence: CASSLNQPQHF.

This clonotype was counted many times. The chain has TRBV6-5 and TRBJ2-2; a possible D gene is TRBD2 (6 bases). The CDR3 is 16 amino acids. Germline loops: CDR1 MNHEY, CDR2 SVGAGI. The V end was cut by 0 bases, the J end by 5 bases, with 13 bases between. The CDR3 bases are TGTGCCAGCAGTTACTCTCGGATTAGCGGAACCGGGGAGCTGTTTTTT. This sequence encodes CASSYSRISGTGELFF.

This clonotype was seen more than once but under ten times. V gene TRBV6-1 combines with J gene TRBJ2-7, with D possibly being TRBD2 (5 bases). Trimming took 0 bases from V and 0 from J, leaving 9 bases between them. The length of the CDR3 is 15 residues. The V gene's germline CDR1 is MNHNS and CDR2 SASEGT. The CDR3 sequence: CASSEARGSSYEQYF. CDR3 DNA sequence: TGTGCCAGCAGTGAAGCGCGTGGGAGCTCCTACGAGCAGTACTTC.

V usage is TRBV5-1 and J usage is TRBJ1-1; TRBD1 is a possible D gene (6 bases). Germline lookup yields CDR1 SGHRS and CDR2 YFSETQ. V lost 1 base, J lost 7 bases, and 17 bases lay in between. The CDR3 contains 15 residues. CDR3 sequence reads: CASSLSAGAYNEAFF. The CDR3 bases are TGCGCCAGCAGCTTGTCTGCGGGGGCTTACAATGAAGCTTTCTTT.

The chain couples TRBV5-5 to TRBJ1-1, with D possibly being TRBD1 (6 bases). Trimming left V 5 bases short and J 5 bases short, with 28 bases between. Per the germline V gene, CDR1 is SGHKS and CDR2 is YYEKEE (reference sequence). This CDR3 spans 18 amino acids. The CDR3 here is CASRKPGWGASGRTEAFF. CDR3 coding DNA: TGTGCCAGCAGAAAACCGGGGTGGGGGGCATCGGGTCGAACTGAAGCTTTCTTT.

This clonotype was observed many times. CDR3 amino acids: CASSLSRTDYGYTF. The CDR3 region has the DNA TGTGCCAGCAGCTTAAGCAGGACGGACTATGGCTACACCTTC. This sequence joins TRBV7-3 and TRBJ1-2; D gene uncertain. With 1 base removed from V and 3 bases from J, the gap between germline ends came to 9 bases. Germline loops: CDR1 SGHTA, CDR2 FQGTGA. This CDR3 has 14 amino acids.

The chain links TRBV5-5 to TRBJ1-2; no clear D. This CDR3 comprises 14 residues. V was trimmed by 3 bases and J by 4 bases, leaving 13 bases between them. Germline V lookup: CDR1 SGHKS, CDR2 YYEKEE (reference sequence). The CDR3 region has the DNA TGTGCCAGCAGCTCGGCTCCCGCCTCCTATGGCTACACCTTC. Its translation is CASSSAPASYGYTF.

This clonotype was picked up many times. The genes are TRBV2 and TRBJ1-6; 10 positions match TRBD1. V trimming: 3 bases; J trimming: 9 bases; junction bases outside the gene matches: 11. Germline loops: CDR1 SNHLY, CDR2 FYNNEI. This CDR3 spans 17 amino acids. DNA for the CDR3: TGTGCCAGCAGTGACCTCCGAGACAGGGGGCTCGGTTCACCCCTCCACTTT. As protein: CASSDLRDRGLGSPLHF.

This clonotype occurred many times. The rearrangement links TRBV5-5 to TRBJ2-5, with D unresolved. The CDR3 loop spans 13 amino acids. V was clipped by 6 bases and J by 3 bases, with 12 bases between them. Germline V gene lookup returns CDR1 SGHKS and CDR2 YYEKEE (reference sequence). The CDR3 sequence: CASMTAAKETQYF. The CDR3 DNA is TGTGCCAGCATGACGGCCGCAAAAGAGACCCAGTACTTC.

This chain joins TRBV28 and TRBJ2-5; 9 nucleotides align to TRBD1. CDR3 length: 16 residues. Germline-derived CDR1 and CDR2 are MDHEN and SYDVKM. The junction had 7 bases not matched to a gene; V was cut back by 4 bases and J by 1 base. CDR3 coding DNA: TGTGCCAGCAGTTCCCGGGGGACAGGGATCCAAGAGACCCAGTACTTC. This translates into CASSSRGTGIQETQYF.

Many counts were recorded for this clonotype. V is TRBV28 and J is TRBJ2-2; tentatively, D is TRBD1 (6 bases). The V and J ends lost 8 bases and 2 bases respectively, with 12 bases between them. Germline V gives CDR1 MDHEN, CDR2 SYDVKM. The CDR3 extends over 14 amino acids. Written as DNA, the CDR3 is TGTGCCAGCCAAGGACAGTCTAACACCGGGGAGCTGTTTTTT. Residues: CASQGQSNTGELFF.

This clonotype was detected only a few times. The CDR3 is CASSPRGYSTNEKLFF. The CDR3 bases are TGTGCCAGCTCACCAAGGGGCTACTCAACTAATGAAAAACTGTTTTTT. V usage is TRBV18 and J usage is TRBJ1-4; D is perhaps TRBD1 (5 bases). The CDR3 covers 16 residues. Deletions cut 2 bases from V and 0 bases from J, with 10 bases between. Germline loops: CDR1 KGHSH, CDR2 LQKENI.

With respect to this clonotype: Given a much more abundant clone one base away, this may be a read error. This chain links TRBV28 with TRBJ1-5; possible D gene TRBD1, 6 bases. V shed 11 bases and J shed 0 bases, with 29 bases lying between them. This CDR3 region has 19 residues. Looked up from germline, CDR1 is MDHEN and CDR2 is SYDVKM. CDR3 sequence: CAGTGVWGQPIYSNQPQHF. CDR3 sequence (DNA): TGTGCCGGCACCGGAGTATGGGGACAACCAATTTATAGCAATCAGCCCCAGCATTTT.

This clonotype has more than one count but fewer than ten. CDR3 sequence reads: CSDNRGVGGYTF. In DNA, the CDR3 is TGCAGTGACAACAGGGGGGTGGGTGGCTACACCTTC. The chain combines TRBV20-1 with TRBJ1-2, with 8 bases aligning to TRBD1. Trimming cost V 7 bases and J 7 bases; bases outside gene matches: 8. The CDR3 consists of 12 residues. CDR1 DFQATT and CDR2 SNEGSKA come from the germline V gene (reference sequence).

The J gene is TRBJ2-7, the V gene TRBV20-1; 9 bases fit TRBD1. The CDR3 is 14 amino acids. The V and J ends lost 8 bases and 6 bases, in that order; junction bases with no gene match: 14. Germline assignment: CDR1 DFQATT and CDR2 SNEGSKA (reference sequence). The CDR3, as DNA: TGCAGTTCGACACCCGGGACAGGGTTGTCCGAGCAGTACTTC. Residues: CSSTPGTGLSEQYF.

Many counts were recorded for this clonotype. The chain is built from TRBV28 and TRBJ2-7; no clear D gene. Trimming left V 4 bases short and J 6 bases short, with 7 bases between. Germline loops: CDR1 MDHEN, CDR2 SYDVKM. The CDR3 covers 11 residues. In DNA, the CDR3 is TGTGCCAGCAGTTCCCTCGGCGAGCAGTACTTC. Its translation: CASSSLGEQYF. Based on the CDR3 plus reference TRBV28 and TRBJ2-7, the full variable domain is DVKVTQSSRYLVKRTGEKVFLECVQDMDHENMFWYRQDPGLGLRLIYFSYDVKMKEKGDIPEGYSVSREKKERFSLILESASTNQTSMYLCASSSLGEQYFGPGTRLTVT.

This clonotype was detected a few times. The V and J genes are TRBV18 and TRBJ2-5; no reliable D call. The CDR3 is made up of 12 amino acids. Trimming took off 9 bases at V and 1 base at J, with 9 bases between the two ends. CDR1 and CDR2 (germline): KGHSH, LQKENI. CDR3: CARTTSQETQYF. In DNA form, the CDR3 reads TGTGCCAGAACAACAAGCCAAGAGACCCAGTACTTC.

This chain's CDR3 is CATSRDTSYTNTGELFF. The CDR3 nucleotides are TGTGCCACCAGCAGAGATACTAGCTACACGAACACCGGGGAGCTGTTTTTT. This chain joins TRBV15 and TRBJ2-2; a possible D gene is TRBD2 (6 bases). Germline V gives CDR1 LNHNV, CDR2 YYDKDF (reference sequence). This CDR3 has 17 residues. V shed 0 bases and J shed 0 bases, with 11 bases lying between them.

The sample holds a few counts of this clonotype. Being one base from a much bigger clone, this may be a read error. CDR3 residues: CANSWSGSPLHF. The DNA for the CDR3 is TGTGCCAACAGTTGGTCGGGTTCACCCCTCCACTTT. The chain recombines TRBV28 with TRBJ1-6; D ambiguous. The CDR3 sequence is 12 residues long. Germline CDR1 is MDHEN and CDR2 is SYDVKM.